This T cell receptor beta chain was sequenced for a study of blood T cell repertoires in COVID-19. Study context: Italy, Spain and the United States were the sources of the convalescent and acute COVID-19 samples.

Libraries were prepared by immunoSEQ multiplex PCR; TCRdb keeps only in-frame clonotypes and omits some of them. The table includes under 130,000 clones, 75% to 90% detected once. With V trimmed by 8 bases and J by 3 bases, 8 bases remained unmatched. This CDR3 contains 15 residues. The germline CDR1 and CDR2 sequences are ENHRY and SYGVKD. The genes are TRBV10-3 and TRBJ1-5; the match to TRBD1 covers 9 bases. Material for sequencing was peripheral blood. The clonotype was recovered from a human donor in a cohort sampled during active or convalescent COVID-19. The CDR3 region is CAIRTGGAVNQPQHF. The CDR3 DNA reads as TGTGCCATCCGTACAGGGGGCGCGGTCAATCAGCCCCAGCATTTT.